This T cell receptor (beta chain) was obtained from a study of blood T cell repertoires in COVID-19. Study-wide background: Acute and convalescent COVID-19 samples came from the United States, Italy and Spain. In each case, the material was cDNA or gDNA derived from T cells, B-cell-depleted T cells, or PBMCs.

J was trimmed by 4 bases and V by 0 bases; bases with no gene match: 4. Germline CDR1 and CDR2: LGHNA and YNFKEQ. The CDR3 runs to 16 residues. Across about two dozen US areas, participants ranged in age from about 18 to 90 years. Participants' own reports of clinical history determined their cohort assignment. Assay used: immunoSEQ multiplex PCR; TCRdb lists only in-frame clones, some missing. The top ten hold about 6% of the sample, which has about 130,000 clones, roughly 78% seen once. The rearrangement joins TRBV4-2 to TRBJ2-1; 9 bases are a match to TRBD2. The source is a woman aged 45 to 65 who had recovered from COVID-19. Sequenced: PBMCs or T cells enriched from blood (not recorded which). This CDR3 is CASSQEVSGGYNEQFF. CDR3 nucleotide sequence: TGTGCCAGCAGCCAAGAGGTTAGCGGGGGATACAATGAGCAGTTCTTC.